This is a list of T cell receptor beta chains from one sample in a study of graft-versus-host responses after intestinal transplantation. Using immunoSEQ multiplex PCR, the repertoire was profiled, and TCRdb retains in-frame clones only, with some absent. Altogether approximately 88,000 clones are present, 85% to 90% being singletons, with the ten largest covering 0.11%. These receptors' targets are unknown. Sample: unstimulated CD4+ T cells sorted from spleen or lymph node cells, taken before intestinal transplant. These receptors were obtained from a human donor who received an intestinal transplant. CDR3s include the opening cysteine and the closing phenylalanine or tryptophan.

v_call cdr3_aa
TRBV18 CASSPQEISSGNTIYF
TRBV9 CASSVGSGLDSPLHF
TRBV19 CASSIVLADGNEQFF
TRBV6-6 CASSYSQESYEQYF
TRBV15 CATSRDPGANQPQHF
TRBV12-5 CASGSREQFF
TRBV18 CASSPSRTENTEAFF
TRBV7-9 CASRRGQGGYGYTF
TRBV10-1 CASSPGTVAYGYTF
TRBV27 CASTLYTGTESYNEQFF
TRBV5-6 CASSRQWSSYEQYF
TRBV27 CASSDHRATNEKLFF
TRBV28 CASSFRDRDNYGYTF
TRBV5-1 CASSLGDRNTGELFF
TRBV18 CASSPYRDSSYEQYF
TRBV19 CASSPGQGWYEQYF
TRBV19 CASRTSGGPQETQYF
TRBV7-2 CASQPLAGGRDTQYF
TRBV5-4 CASSRTGFGNTIYF
TRBV7-3 CASSSRGGGDNEQFF
TRBV4-2 CASSQDPRPGNSPLHF
TRBV10-2 CASSFGGTEAFF
TRBV29-1 CSGDGGQGNTDTQYF